These 9 T cell receptor beta chains were sequenced from one sample in a study of blood T cell repertoires in COVID-19. Assay used: immunoSEQ multiplex PCR; TCRdb lists only in-frame clones, some missing. The sample yields fewer than 300,000 clones, about nine tenths seen once. Sequencing input: peripheral blood. Receptors were obtained from a woman aged 25 to 39 with COVID-19, enrolled during active disease.

This clone occurred once. V is TRBV6-6 and J is TRBJ2-3; no clear D gene. Per the germline V gene, CDR1 is MNHNY and CDR2 is SVGAGI (reference sequence). Trimming removed 2 bases from V and 0 bases from J, with 9 bases in between. The CDR3 extends over 15 amino acids. As DNA, the CDR3 is TGTGCCAGCAGTTACCCCGAGGTCAGCACAGATACGCAGTATTTT. It specifies CASSYPEVSTDTQYF.

CDR3 sequence reads: CASSQGLQFQETQYF. CDR3 sequence (DNA): TGTGCCAGCAGCCAAGGCTTACAGTTTCAAGAGACCCAGTACTTC. The chain links TRBV3-1 (or the pseudogene TRBV3-2) to TRBJ2-5; D is unresolved. Germline V lookup: CDR1 LGHDT, CDR2 YNNKEL (reference sequence). The CDR3 runs to 15 residues. V lost 1 base, J lost 2 bases, and 11 bases lay in between.

This chain joins TRBV4-1 and TRBJ2-3; no clear D. Between the trimmed V and J ends, which lost 1 base and 7 bases, there was a span of 9 bases. This CDR3 has 13 amino acids. CDR1 MGHRA and CDR2 YSYEKL come from the germline V gene. DNA for the CDR3: TGCGCCAGCAGCCAAGGAAATGAGCATACGCAGTATTTT. Translation gives CASSQGNEHTQYF.

V gene TRBV19 combines with J gene TRBJ2-7; 9 nucleotides line up with TRBD1. Trimming at V came to 5 bases and at J to 3 bases, leaving 8 bases not matched to a gene. Germline V gives CDR1 LNHDA, CDR2 SQIVND (reference sequence). The CDR3 has 15 residues. The CDR3 reads CASSAGQGLLYEQYF. The CDR3 nucleotides are TGTGCCAGTAGTGCGGGACAGGGACTTCTCTACGAGCAGTACTTC.

The V gene is TRBV11-3, the J gene TRBJ1-2, with D hard to call. The CDR3 length is 12 residues. V shed 4 bases and J shed 8 bases, with 11 bases lying between them. The V gene's germline CDR1 is SGHNT and CDR2 YENEEA. The CDR3 region has the DNA TGTGCCAGCAGCTCGTTCGGGAGAGGCTACACCTTC. Translation: CASSSFGRGYTF.

The chain joins TRBV30 to TRBJ1-5, with a possible D match to TRBD1 (5 bases). This CDR3 spans 16 amino acids. Trimming pared 0 bases from V and 2 bases from J, leaving 14 bases between. Germline values: CDR1 GTSNPN, CDR2 SVGIG (reference sequence). CDR3 bases: TGTGCCTGGAGTGTTAGGGGACTTAATCGCAATCAGCCCCAGCATTTT. The encoded protein is CAWSVRGLNRNQPQHF.

V gene TRBV6-5 combines with J gene TRBJ2-3; tentatively, D is TRBD2 (5 bases). This CDR3 is built from 14 residues. Germline V gene lookup returns CDR1 MNHEY and CDR2 SVGAGI. V was pared by 8 bases and J by 1 base, with 13 bases between. The CDR3 DNA reads as TGTGCCAGCTGCAGGTATAGCGGCACAGATACGCAGTATTTT. Translating gives CASCRYSGTDTQYF.

The rearrangement uses TRBV2 and TRBJ2-7; maybe TRBD1 (7 bases). There are 15 residues in the CDR3. V was clipped by 10 bases and J by 2 bases, with 21 bases between them. Germline V CDR1 and CDR2: SNHLY, FYNNEI. The CDR3 DNA reads TGTGCCACCATTAAAGACAGGGAGGTAGCCTACGAGCAGTACTTC. Translating it yields CATIKDREVAYEQYF.

The V and J genes are TRBV28 and TRBJ1-5; TRBD1 agrees at 9 bases. Trimming removed 6 bases from V and 3 bases from J; junction bases left unmatched: 6. The germline CDR1 and CDR2 sequences are MDHEN and SYDVKM. There are 15 residues in the CDR3. The CDR3 region has the DNA TGTGCCAGCAGCCTTTGGACAGGGGTCAATCAGCCCCAGCATTTT. Translation gives CASSLWTGVNQPQHF.